Listed below are T cell receptor beta chains from one sample, sequenced in a study of blood T cell repertoires in COVID-19. The protocol was immunoSEQ multiplex PCR, while the TCRdb copy is restricted to in-frame clones and leaves out a portion. The profile covers 330,000 or so clones, with around nine tenths appearing a single time and approximately 1% taken by the ten largest. Sequenced sample: PBMCs or T cells enriched from blood (not recorded which). These receptors were obtained from a woman in her twenties or thirties who had been exposed to COVID-19. CDR3s include the opening cysteine and the closing phenylalanine or tryptophan. D genes are given only for firm matches. Clone size is stated in some rows and not others, as once, few, many or a class when expanded.

d_gene	j_gene	abundance	v_gene	CDR3nt	CDR3aa
TRBD2	TRBJ2-3	.	TRBV5-1	TGCGCCAGCAGCTTTGGGACTAGAGGCACAGATACGCAGTATTTT	CASSFGTRGTDTQYF
.	TRBJ2-7	.	TRBV11-3	TGTGCCAGCAGCTCGGGGGTAGCCTACGAGCAGTACTTC	CASSSGVAYEQYF
.	TRBJ1-2	once	TRBV4-1	TGCGCCAGCAGCCGGGAGGGGGACGGACAGCCCTACTCTGGCTACACCTTC	CASSREGDGQPYSGYTF
TRBD2	TRBJ2-3	.	TRBV6-5	TGTGCCGGACAACGCGGGAGGTTGGCAGATACGCAGTATTTT	CAGQRGRLADTQYF
.	TRBJ2-1	.	TRBV18	TGTGCCAGCTCACCATTCCAGGGAGGACACAATGAGCAGTTCTTC	CASSPFQGGHNEQFF
TRBD1	TRBJ2-7	.	TRBV7-7	TGTGCCAGCAGCTTAGGGACAGGGGAAAACTACGAGCAGTACTTC	CASSLGTGENYEQYF
TRBD1	TRBJ2-2	.	TRBV11-2	TGTGCCAGCAGCTTAAGAGACAGGGGCAGGACCGGGGAGCTGTTTTTT	CASSLRDRGRTGELFF
TRBD2	TRBJ2-3	once	TRBV7-6	TGTGCCAGCAGCCTAGCGGGGGGCCGGGGGGCAGATACGCAGTATTTT	CASSLAGGRGADTQYF
.	TRBJ1-3	.	TRBV5-1	TGCGCCAGCAGCTTGGCAGGCAGGGGACCAGGAAACACCATATATTTT	CASSLAGRGPGNTIYF
.	TRBJ2-2	once	TRBV2	TGTGCCAGCAGACCTTTAGACGGGTACACCGGGGAGCTGTTTTTT	CASRPLDGYTGELFF